This TCR beta chain was retrieved from a study of CD8+ T cells in alopecia areata. Study-wide background: Treatment of the treated patients consisted of oral tofacitinib, 5 to 10 mg twice daily. Findings and limits, study-wide: Relative to normal scalp, lesional scalp, especially alopecia totalis/universalis, showed higher clonality. Mice gave a clearer picture of TCR sharing than patients did, possibly for HLA-related reasons.

Extracted RNA was reverse transcribed, and the resulting cDNA served as sequencing template. Assay: immunoSEQ multiplex PCR; the TCRdb copy retains only in-frame clones and omits some. This table holds about 150,000 clones, around 87% found once. The junction had 10 bases not matched to a gene; V was cut back by 7 bases and J by 5 bases. Per germline, CDR1 MNHEY and CDR2 SVGAGI. This CDR3 contains 14 residues. With regard to this clone: Its matching antigen is unknown.

Peripheral blood and lesional scalp punch biopsies came from alopecia areata patients. This clonotype was obtained from a human donor with alopecia areata. Sequenced here: CD8+ T cells sorted from blood, sampled at week 0. The chain carries TRBV6-5 and TRBJ2-5, with 7 bases that match TRBD2. In nucleotides, the CDR3 is TGTGCCAGCACCCCCGGCGGGAGTAGGGAGACCCAGTACTTC. Translated, it gives CASTPGGSRETQYF.